What follows are 2 T cell receptor beta chains derived from one specimen sequenced in a study of blood T cell repertoires in COVID-19. TCRdb keeps only in-frame clones here, not all; method: immunoSEQ multiplex PCR. The repertoire holds 400,000 to 500,000 clones, with roughly 84% as singletons. Material: PBMCs or T cells enriched from blood (not recorded which). The receptors were sampled from a woman between 18 and 29 years old who had been exposed to COVID-19.

The chain has TRBV4-3 and TRBJ2-7; D is possibly TRBD1 (5 bases). Germline assignment: CDR1 LGHNA and CDR2 YSLEER. V lost 1 base to trimming and J lost 6 bases, with 10 bases between them. This CDR3 contains 13 residues. CDR3 nucleotide sequence: TGCGCCAGCAGCCAAGTTACAGGCCGCGAGCAGTACTTC. Residues: CASSQVTGREQYF.

The chain is built from TRBV18 and TRBJ2-7, with 7 nucleotides matching TRBD1. The germline CDR1 and CDR2 sequences are KGHSH and LQKENI. V gave up 2 bases and J gave up 5 bases; unmatched junction bases: 6. The CDR3 extends over 14 amino acids. In DNA, the CDR3 is TGTGCCAGCTCACCATTGAGACAGGGCCACGAGCAGTACTTC. Translation gives CASSPLRQGHEQYF.